This passage covers 24 T cell receptor beta chains from one sample sequenced in a study of T cells in Graves' hyperthyroidism and ophthalmopathy. There were TCR beta CDR3 regions amplified from RNA transcripts. When the TCR CDR3 underwent first-round RT-PCR, the HTBI primer set was used. TCRdb recomputed calls from the multiplex PCR reads with MiXCR, one row per CDR3 protein. The sample gives around 580,000 distinct CDR3 sequences, around 15% of which show up once; 15% to 20% is in the top ten. Sample: blood. These receptors came from a woman between 18 and 29 years old with Graves' hyperthyroidism.

Many counts were recorded for this clonotype. The chain links TRBV6-2 or TRBV6-3 to TRBJ2-7, with D unclear. Per germline, CDR1 MNHEY and CDR2 SVGEGT. With 8 bases removed from V and 2 bases from J, the gap between germline ends came to 10 bases. This CDR3 spans 12 amino acids. This CDR3 reads CASVGGPYEQYF. CDR3 nucleotides: TGTGCCAGCGTTGGCGGTCCCTACGAGCAGTACTTC.

This chain connects TRBV19 to TRBJ2-7; TRBD1 aligns across 7 bases. The CDR3 loop spans 14 amino acids. Germline loops: CDR1 LNHDA, CDR2 SQIVND (reference sequence). After removal of 1 base from V and 3 bases from J, the junction contained 3 bases not matched to a gene. The CDR3 protein is CASSIVAGGYEQYF. CDR3 DNA: TGTGCCAGTAGTATAGTCGCAGGGGGCTACGAGCAGTACTTC. The whole variable domain, remainder taken from reference TRBV19 and TRBJ2-7, is DGGITQSPKYLFRKEGQNVTLSCEQNLNHDAMYWYRQDPGQGLRLIYYSQIVNDFQKGDIAEGYSVSREKKESFPLTVTSAQKNPTAFYLCASSIVAGGYEQYFGPGTRLTVT.

V and J are TRBV20-1 and TRBJ1-1; the D is unclear. The germline gives CDR1 DFQATT, CDR2 SNEGSKA (reference sequence). V lost 5 bases, J lost 1 base, and 14 bases lay in between. CDR3 size: 14 residues. In DNA, the CDR3 is TGCAGTGCTGCAGGACGCACTTGGAACACTGAAGCTTTCTTT. Protein: CSAAGRTWNTEAFF.

This clonotype was counted many times. The CDR3 loop is CASSEGRDEIYNEQFF. The CDR3 region has the DNA TGTGCCAGCAGTGAAGGCCGGGACGAGATTTACAATGAGCAGTTCTTC. The V and J genes are TRBV6-2 or TRBV6-3 and TRBJ2-1, with D perhaps being TRBD1 or TRBD2 (5 bases each). This CDR3 is 16 amino acids long. V was pared by 5 bases and J by 4 bases, with 18 bases between. Germline V gene data show CDR1 as MNHEY and CDR2 as SVGEGT.

The V call is TRBV4-1, the J call TRBJ2-3; D is unclear. Germline CDR1 MGHRA, CDR2 YSYEKL. This CDR3 spans 14 amino acids. The ends were cut back, 4 bases at V and 2 bases at J, with 10 bases in the middle. The CDR3 bases are TGCGCCAGCAGCCGCTTACGGTACACAGATACGCAGTATTTT. This gives the protein CASSRLRYTDTQYF.

This clonotype was counted ten times or more. V usage is TRBV6-6 and J usage is TRBJ1-1; weak D call: TRBD1 (6 bases). Germline V CDR1 and CDR2: MNHNY, SVGAGI (reference sequence). The CDR3 is 17 residues long. Trimming left V 0 bases short and J 3 bases short, with 17 bases between. CDR3 DNA: TGTGCCAGCAGTTACTCGATCACAGGGAAGGGAGACACTGAAGCTTTCTTT. Its translation: CASSYSITGKGDTEAFF.

This clonotype was detected only a few times. This CDR3 is CSVERGARGETQYF. The CDR3 nucleotides are TGCAGCGTTGAGAGGGGGGCGCGGGGGGAGACCCAGTACTTC. The chain recombines TRBV29-1 with TRBJ2-5; possible D gene TRBD2, 7 bases. The length of the CDR3 is 14 residues. V gave up 3 bases and J gave up 5 bases, with 16 bases separating them. CDR1 is SQVTM and CDR2 is ANQGSEA in the germline V gene.

This chain uses TRBV29-1 with TRBJ1-1; 7 nucleotides line up with TRBD1. The ends lost 3 bases at V and 4 bases at J; junction bases unmatched: 8. Germline assignment: CDR1 SQVTM and CDR2 ANQGSEA. The CDR3 sequence is 14 residues long. In nucleotides, the CDR3 is TGCAGCGTTGAGGGTTTACAGGGGTGCACTGAAGCTTTCTTT. It encodes CSVEGLQGCTEAFF.

This clonotype has ten or more counts. V and J are TRBV28 and TRBJ1-5; D uncertain. Germline V CDR1 and CDR2: MDHEN, SYDVKM. V was clipped by 2 bases and J by 1 base, with 12 bases between them. CDR3 size: 16 residues. The CDR3 protein is CASSLLPAQSNQPQHF. For the CDR3, the DNA is TGTGCCAGCAGTTTACTCCCAGCTCAGAGCAATCAGCCCCAGCATTTT.

This clonotype appeared many times. The J gene is TRBJ2-1, the V gene TRBV20-1, with 9 bases that match TRBD2. The CDR3 loop spans 15 amino acids. Trimming cost V 6 bases and J 7 bases; bases outside gene matches: 13. Germline loops: CDR1 DFQATT, CDR2 SNEGSKA (reference sequence). CDR3 sequence reads: CSARDARLADNEQFF. CDR3 coding DNA: TGCAGTGCCAGGGACGCGAGACTAGCGGATAATGAGCAGTTCTTC.

This clonotype was detected many times. The chain is built from TRBV5-8 and TRBJ1-1; possible D gene TRBD1, 6 bases. V shed 1 base and J shed 11 bases, with 15 bases lying between them. The CDR3 loop spans 13 amino acids. The germline V gene encodes CDR1 SGHTS and CDR2 YDEGEE. The CDR3 DNA follows: TGTGCCAGCAGCTTGAGCAGGGGCAAGAGGGCTTTCTTT. The encoded protein is CASSLSRGKRAFF.

CDR3 residues: CASRLCDFQETQYF. DNA for the CDR3: TGTGCCAGCCGTTTATGTGACTTCCAAGAGACCCAGTACTTC. The chain employs TRBV14 and TRBJ2-5; D is unclear. Trimming shortened V by 8 bases and J by 1 base, and 14 bases separated the two germline ends. The CDR3 loop spans 14 amino acids. Germline values: CDR1 SGHDN, CDR2 FVKESK.

The chain recombines TRBV19 with TRBJ2-3; 8 positions agree with TRBD1. Germline-derived CDR1 and CDR2 are LNHDA and SQIVND (reference sequence). The V and J ends lost 4 bases and 4 bases, in that order; junction bases with no gene match: 10. This CDR3 comprises 16 residues. CDR3 nucleotides: TGTGCCAGTAGTACCGTGGAGACAGGGGTGGCAGATACGCAGTATTTT. The encoded protein is CASSTVETGVADTQYF.

This clonotype was seen ten or more times. CDR3 DNA: TGTGCCAGCAGTGATCAGGGGAAGATTATGAACACTGAAGCTTTCTTT. It specifies CASSDQGKIMNTEAFF. The chain carries TRBV2 and TRBJ1-1; TRBD1 is a possible D gene (6 bases). Per the germline V gene, CDR1 is SNHLY and CDR2 is FYNNEI. This CDR3 has 16 amino acids. V was shortened by 3 bases and J by 0 bases, with 14 bases between the two germline ends. Filled out from reference TRBV2 and TRBJ1-1, the complete variable domain reads EPEVTQTPSHQVTQMGQEVILRCVPISNHLYFYWYRQILGQKVEFLVSFYNNEISEKSEIFDDQFSVERPDGSNFTLKIRSTKLEDSAMYFCASSDQGKIMNTEAFFGQGTRLTVV.

At least ten counts were recorded for this clonotype. The chain couples TRBV27 to TRBJ2-1, with 8 nucleotides matching TRBD2. The CDR3 consists of 17 residues. V shed 1 base and J 0 bases; nucleotides not matched to a gene: 5. The germline CDR1 and CDR2 sequences are MNHEY and SMNVEV (reference sequence). The DNA for the CDR3 is TGTGCCAGCAGTTTATTGGGGGCGGGAGGCTCCTACAATGAGCAGTTCTTC. Translated, it gives CASSLLGAGGSYNEQFF.

This clonotype was observed many times. This chain uses TRBV7-9 with TRBJ2-1; 8 bases line up with TRBD1. Germline-derived CDR1 and CDR2 are SEHNR and FQNEAQ (reference sequence). The CDR3 is 14 residues long. The ends lost 5 bases at V and 5 bases at J; junction bases unmatched: 5. CDR3 nucleotides: TGTGCCAGCAGCACAGGGGGTACAAACAATGAGCAGTTCTTC. Its translation: CASSTGGTNNEQFF.

This clonotype was seen only a few times. This chain links TRBV10-2 with TRBJ2-5; D perhaps matches TRBD1 (5 bases). Germline values: CDR1 WSHSY, CDR2 SAAADI. The CDR3 runs 13 residues. Trimming pared 8 bases from V and 2 bases from J, leaving 12 bases between. The CDR3 protein is CASGDSTQETQYF. CDR3 bases: TGCGCCAGCGGAGACAGTACACAAGAGACCCAGTACTTC.

This clonotype was recorded many times. The chain uses TRBV5-1 and TRBJ2-1; TRBD2 matches 7 bases. The J segment lost 4 bases and the V segment lost 0 bases, leaving 7 bases of the junction unmatched. Germline V CDR1 and CDR2: SGHRS, YFSETQ. The CDR3 is 16 amino acids. This CDR3 is CASSLVLGGSYNEQFF. Here the CDR3 DNA reads TGCGCCAGCAGCTTGGTTTTGGGCGGGAGTTACAATGAGCAGTTCTTC.

This clonotype was picked up many times. V usage is TRBV20-1 and J usage is TRBJ2-7, with TRBD2 as a possible D gene (6 bases). The CDR3 sequence is 15 residues long. The ends were cut back, 0 bases at V and 0 bases at J, with 12 bases in the middle. Germline V lookup: CDR1 DFQATT, CDR2 SNEGSKA (reference sequence). Here the CDR3 DNA reads TGCAGTGCTAGAGATGACGGGAGCCCCTCCTACGAGCAGTACTTC. It translates to CSARDDGSPSYEQYF.

Concerning this clonotype: Since a much larger clone is just one base distant, this may be a read error. The V gene is TRBV3-1, the J gene TRBJ2-2, with TRBD2 as a possible D gene (6 bases). This CDR3 is 14 amino acids long. The germline V gene encodes CDR1 LGHDT and CDR2 YNNKEL (reference sequence). The CDR3 DNA reads TGTGCCAGCAGCCAACAGGGAGGCACCCGGGAGCTGTTTTTT. Its translation is CASSQQGGTRELFF. The whole variable domain, filled in from reference TRBV3-1 and TRBJ2-2, reads DTAVSQTPKYLVTQMGNDKSIKCEQNLGHDTMYWYKQDSKKFLKIMFSYNNKELIINETVPNRFSPKSPDKAHLNLHINSLELGDSAVYFCASSQQGGTRELFFGEGSRLTVL.

This clonotype was seen more than once but under ten times. The chain joins TRBV19 to TRBJ1-3; TRBD1 might be the D (6 bases). The germline V gene has CDR1 LNHDA and CDR2 SQIVND (reference sequence). Trimming took off 5 bases at V and 0 bases at J, with 14 bases between the two ends. The CDR3 has 16 amino acids. The CDR3 is CASSARTATSGNTIYF. As DNA, the CDR3 is TGTGCCAGTAGTGCACGGACAGCGACCTCTGGAAACACCATATATTTT.

This clonotype was detected a few times. CDR3 coding DNA: TGCAGTGCCCCAAGTGATTCTGGAAACACCATATATTTT. Translated, it gives CSAPSDSGNTIYF. This sequence joins TRBV20-1 and TRBJ1-3, with D unclear. V gave up 6 bases and J gave up 1 base, with 10 bases separating them. CDR1 and CDR2 (germline): DFQATT, SNEGSKA (reference sequence). The CDR3 consists of 13 residues.

The sample holds many counts of this clonotype. The chain couples TRBV28 to TRBJ1-5, with D unclear. V was trimmed by 1 base and J by 3 bases, leaving 7 bases between them. CDR3 length: 14 residues. CDR1 and CDR2 (germline): MDHEN, SYDVKM. The CDR3 bases are TGTGCCAGCAGTTTATTGGGGATCAATCAGCCCCAGCATTTT. As protein: CASSLLGINQPQHF.

This clonotype was counted ten times or more. The chain recombines TRBV2 with TRBJ2-5; TRBD2 aligns across 8 bases. The CDR3 sequence is 13 residues long. V shed 5 bases, J shed 5 bases, and the junction held 4 bases outside the gene matches. Per germline, CDR1 SNHLY and CDR2 FYNNEI. The CDR3 loop reads CASSRLAFETQYF. Here the CDR3 DNA reads TGTGCCAGCAGTCGACTAGCGTTCGAGACCCAGTACTTC.